The rows below give T cell receptor beta chains drawn from one sample of a study of Graves' ophthalmopathy and Graves' hyperthyroidism. One entry per CDR3 protein, called by TCRdb with MiXCR from the multiplex PCR reads. The sample includes over a million distinct CDR3 sequences, around a third of them seen just once. Sequencing used peripheral blood or thyroid tissue (not recorded which). The receptors were gathered from an adult man with Graves' hyperthyroidism. CDR3s include the opening cysteine and the closing phenylalanine or tryptophan. The D gene is left open where the match is weak. Clone size is stated in some rows and not others, as once, few, many or a class when expanded.

v_gene	len	d_gene	abundance	j_gene	CDR3nt	CDR3aa
TRBV24-1	22	NA	NA	TRBJ1-4	TGTGCCACCAGTGACTCAGGGACATCCTTTCACTATGGCTTTGCGACTAATGAGAAACTGTTTTTT	CATSDSGTSFHYGFATNEKLFF
TRBV20-1	10	NA	many	TRBJ2-5	TGCAGTGCTAGTGAAGAGACCCAGTACTTC	CSASEETQYF
TRBV12-3/TRBV12-4	11	NA	few	TRBJ1-2	TGTGCCAGCAGTCTCATATACGGCTACACCTTC	CASSLIYGYTF
TRBV7-2	15	NA	many	TRBJ1-5	TGTGCCAGCAGCTTAACTACGGGGGGTATTTGGCCCCAGCATTTT	CASSLTTGGIWPQHF
TRBV7-2	12	NA	many	TRBJ2-7	TGTGCCAGCAGCACCGGGACCCGAGATGCGTACTTC	CASSTGTRDAYF
TRBV20-1	15	NA	NA	TRBJ2-2	TGCAGTGCTAGACCAGCGGGCCAGAACACCGGGGAGCTGTTTTTT	CSARPAGQNTGELFF
TRBV7-8	13	NA	NA	TRBJ2-6	TGTGCCAGCGCCAGGTATGGGGCCAACGTCCTGACTTTC	CASARYGANVLTF
TRBV11-2	13	NA	many	TRBJ2-2	TGTGCCAGCAGCCCCATAGGAACCGGGGAGCTGTTTTTT	CASSPIGTGELFF
TRBV12-3/TRBV12-4	14	NA	NA	TRBJ2-7	TGTGCCAGCAGTTTCTACAGGGTCATATACGAGCAGTACTTC	CASSFYRVIYEQYF
TRBV4-3	14	TRBD2	many	TRBJ2-5	TGCGCCAGCAGCCAGGGGGGGTTGTGGGAGACCCAGTACTTC	CASSQGGLWETQYF
TRBV29-1	13	TRBD1	NA	TRBJ2-7	TGCAGCGCCGGACAGGGGGCGAAGGACGAGCAGTACTTC	CSAGQGAKDEQYF
TRBV20-1	12	NA	NA	TRBJ1-1	TGCAGTGCTAGAGATCAAGGGGTGGAAGCTTTCTTT	CSARDQGVEAFF
TRBV7-9	16	TRBD2	few	TRBJ2-5	TGTGCCAGCAGCTCACGACTAGCGGGGTTTGAAGAGACCCAGTACTTC	CASSSRLAGFEETQYF
TRBV7-6	14	NA	many	TRBJ2-5	TGTGCCAGCAGCTTAAGTACTAGTGGAGAGACCCAGTACTTC	CASSLSTSGETQYF
TRBV4-1	16	NA	NA	TRBJ1-4	TGCGCCAGCAGCCAAGACCTACGGGGTGTTAATGAAAAACTGTTTTTT	CASSQDLRGVNEKLFF
TRBV20-1	13	NA	many	TRBJ1-2	TGCAGTGCTAGGGGTGAGGACGGCTATGGCTACACCTTC	CSARGEDGYGYTF
TRBV12-3/TRBV12-4	17	NA	many	TRBJ1-2	TGTGCCAGCAGTTTAGAGAGCCTCCAGCGGGACCACTATGGCTACACCTTC	CASSLESLQRDHYGYTF
TRBV4-3	16	TRBD2	NA	TRBJ2-7	TGCGCCAGCAGCCAAGGGACTAGCGGACGTTCCTACGAGCAGTACTTC	CASSQGTSGRSYEQYF
TRBV11-2	16	NA	NA	TRBJ2-3	TGTGCCAGCAGCTCCAGGACAAAGACTAGCACAGATACGCAGTATTTT	CASSSRTKTSTDTQYF
TRBV29-1	14	TRBD1	once	TRBJ1-5	TGCAGCGTTGGCCGACAGGGAGGCTATCAGCCCCAGCATTTT	CSVGRQGGYQPQHF
TRBV6-5	14	TRBD1	few	TRBJ1-4	TGTGCCAGCAGTCTAAGGGACAGTGGAAATGGGCTGTTTTTT	CASSLRDSGNGLFF
TRBV7-9	16	NA	NA	TRBJ2-7	TGCGCCAGCAGCCATTCGCGGGGACGTTTCTCCTACGGGCAGTACTTC	CASSHSRGRFSYGQYF
TRBV28	13	NA	NA	TRBJ2-7	TGTGCCAGCAGTTTTCGGGCACTGGGGGAGCAGTACTTC	CASSFRALGEQYF
TRBV2	12	NA	NA	TRBJ2-5	TGTGCCAGCAACTTTTTGGGGGAGACCCAGTACTTC	CASNFLGETQYF
TRBV12-3/TRBV12-4	15	TRBD2	few	TRBJ2-5	TGTGCCAGCAGTTACGAAAGCGGGAGTCGGGAGACCCAGTACTTC	CASSYESGSRETQYF
TRBV10-3	16	TRBD2	NA	TRBJ2-7	TGTGCCATCAGTGATTTCGGACTAGCGGGAGCCTACGAGCAGTACTTC	CAISDFGLAGAYEQYF
TRBV2	12	NA	many	TRBJ1-5	TGTGCCAGCCGACAGGTCGATCAGCCCCAGCATTTT	CASRQVDQPQHF
TRBV7-9	15	NA	NA	TRBJ2-7	TGTGCCAGCAGCTTGGACCGGGACGGAGCCTACGAGCAGTACTTC	CASSLDRDGAYEQYF
TRBV7-6	16	TRBD1	many	TRBJ1-5	TGTGCCAGCAGCGAAGGACAGGGGGCGAACAATCAGCCCCAGCATTTT	CASSEGQGANNQPQHF
TRBV30	13	NA	NA	TRBJ2-7	TGTGCCTGGAGTAACCAGGGTTCCTACGAGCAGTACTTC	CAWSNQGSYEQYF
TRBV4-1	14	NA	many	TRBJ2-5	TGCGCCAGCAGCCAAGACGTTGCAGTAGAGACCCAGTACTTC	CASSQDVAVETQYF
TRBV5-5	15	NA	few	TRBJ2-2	TGTGCCAGCAGCGGACCTCAGGGGAGGGTCGGGGAGCTGTTTTTT	CASSGPQGRVGELFF
TRBV7-8	14	TRBD2	many	TRBJ2-7	TGTGCCAGCAGCCCTAGGACTAGCTCGGGCGAGCAGTACTTC	CASSPRTSSGEQYF
TRBV5-6	13	NA	few	TRBJ2-3	TGTGCCAGCAGCCCCCATTCTCGGGATACGCAGTATTTT	CASSPHSRDTQYF
TRBV7-9	12	NA	NA	TRBJ1-4	TGTGCCAGCAGCTTAGAGGACGATAAACTGTTTTTT	CASSLEDDKLFF
TRBV25-1	15	NA	many	TRBJ2-5	TGTGCCAGCAGTGAAACTCAGGAGGATCAAGAGACCCAGTACTTC	CASSETQEDQETQYF
TRBV7-9	14	TRBD1	many	TRBJ1-1	TGTGCCAGCAGCTGGGGACAGATGAACACTGAAGCTTTCTTT	CASSWGQMNTEAFF
TRBV2	13	NA	once	TRBJ1-6	TGTGCCAGCAAGCTAGGCCTTAATTCACCCCTCCACTTT	CASKLGLNSPLHF
TRBV13	17	NA	NA	TRBJ1-2	TGTGCCAGCAGCTTAGCCTCCCGTGACAGGAATCACTATGGCTACACCTTC	CASSLASRDRNHYGYTF
TRBV7-9	15	TRBD1	many	TRBJ2-7	TGTGCCAGCAGCCCCCGGGACAGGGGATTTTACGAGCAGTACTTC	CASSPRDRGFYEQYF
TRBV7-2	17	NA	NA	TRBJ1-5	TGTGCCAGCAGCCCCCAGGATCTGGGTGGGGTAAATCAGCCCCAGCATTTT	CASSPQDLGGVNQPQHF
TRBV19	15	NA	few	TRBJ1-5	TGTGCCAGTAGTTCTGGGAACGGGGGCAATCAGCCCCAGCATTTT	CASSSGNGGNQPQHF